This entry lists 6 T cell receptor beta chains sequenced from one sample in a study of T-cell reconstitution after alpha-beta-depleted transplantation in children. Unique molecular identifiers were built into the TCRbeta library. TCRdb independently ran MiXCR on the PCR reads; one entry per CDR3 protein. The sample lists approximately 400,000 distinct CDR3 sequences, approximately 11% occurring once. Sequenced material: PBMCs from the stem cell graft donor, taken from the stem cell graft. The origin of the receptors is a human donor who donated a stem cell graft to a child with acute myeloid leukemia.

This clonotype was picked up many times. This sequence joins TRBV4-3 and TRBJ2-5, with 7 positions matching TRBD2. CDR3 size: 15 residues. Germline CDR1 reads LGHNA; CDR2 reads YSLEER. V trimming: 2 bases; J trimming: 5 bases; junction bases outside the gene matches: 8. Written as DNA, the CDR3 is TGCGCCAGCAGCCAATTTCTAGCGGTGGGGGAGACCCAGTACTTC. Amino acid sequence: CASSQFLAVGETQYF.

The V gene is TRBV25-1, the J gene TRBJ2-3; 8 bases line up with TRBD2. Germline trimming cut 2 bases from V and 0 bases from J; bases unmatched to any gene: 7. Germline V gives CDR1 MGHDK, CDR2 SYGVNS. The CDR3 spans 17 residues. CDR3 protein: CASSEKGTGGSTDTQYF. For the CDR3, the DNA is TGTGCCAGCAGTGAAAAAGGAACGGGAGGGAGCACAGATACGCAGTATTTT.

The sample holds one count of this clonotype. V and J are TRBV7-9 and TRBJ1-4; TRBD1 aligns across 7 bases. With 5 bases clipped from V and 3 bases from J, the junction kept 6 bases outside the gene matches. Looked up from germline, CDR1 is SEHNR and CDR2 is FQNEAQ (reference sequence). The CDR3 contains 15 residues. The DNA of the CDR3 is TGTGCCAGCAGCGAAGGGGGACAGCCTAATGAAAAACTGTTTTTT. Amino acid sequence: CASSEGGQPNEKLFF. Variable domain in full (rest from reference TRBV7-9 and TRBJ1-4): DTGVSQNPRHKITKRGQNVTFRCDPISEHNRLYWYRQTLGQGPEFLTYFQNEAQLEKSRLLSDRFSAERPKGSFSTLEIQRTEQGDSAMYLCASSEGGQPNEKLFFGSGTQLSVL.

V and J are TRBV12-2 and TRBJ1-2. TRBV12-2 is a recognized pseudogene. The CDR3 has 15 residues. CDR3 in amino acids: CASRQPGLRAVGYTF. The CDR3 DNA sequence: TGTGCAAGTCGTCAACCGGGACTCAGGGCGGTTGGCTACACCTTC.

The genes are TRBV5-1 and TRBJ1-1; D is unresolved. The CDR3 runs to 14 residues. V lost 5 bases, J lost 1 base, and 12 bases lay in between. The V gene's germline CDR1 is SGHRS and CDR2 YFSETQ. In DNA form, the CDR3 reads TGCGCCAGCAGACCCCGAGACAAGAACACTGAAGCTTTCTTT. This sequence encodes CASRPRDKNTEAFF.

This clonotype was observed a few times. The V call is TRBV20-1, the J call TRBJ2-1, with 9 bases fitting TRBD2. Trimming took 3 bases from V and 5 from J; bases not matched to a gene: 5. Germline V gene lookup returns CDR1 DFQATT and CDR2 SNEGSKA (reference sequence). The CDR3 is 14 residues long. The CDR3, as DNA: TGCAGTGCTAGTCGCCCTAGCGGGGACAATGAGCAGTTCTTC. This sequence encodes CSASRPSGDNEQFF.